This T cell receptor (beta chain) was sequenced during a study of OX40 agonist ivuxolimab in advanced cancers. Looking at the study overall: Partial responses were observed in three patients, of whom one had hepatocellular carcinoma and two had cutaneous melanoma. Study observations and caveats: Partial responders dosed at 0.1-3.0 mg/kg displayed clonal expansion ranking among the lowest. Certain nonresponders additionally had low normalized T-cell clonal expansion.

TCRdb keeps only in-frame clones here, not all; method: immunoSEQ multiplex PCR. This table holds about 69,000 clones, over 60% found once. People who had autoimmune disease history or systemic immunosuppression were excluded. With regard to this clone: Antigen specificity is unknown.

The CDR3 consists of 16 residues. Per germline, CDR1 MNHEY and CDR2 SMNVEV (reference sequence). The V and J ends lost 8 bases and 3 bases, in that order; junction bases with no gene match: 11. The source was CD4+ or CD8+ T cells sorted from blood, collected in a trial of the OX40 agonist ivuxolimab. V and J are TRBV27 and TRBJ2-2; 8 nucleotides line up with TRBD2. This receptor was obtained from an adult with an advanced solid tumor such as melanoma, head and neck, liver or kidney cancer. CDR3 nucleotide sequence: TGTGCCAGCGCCCATAGCGGGGCCAGGGACACCGGGGAGCTGTTTTTT. It is translated as CASAHSGARDTGELFF.